This TCR beta chain was profiled in a study of post-analysis software for immune sequencing data. As for the study in general: Relapsing-remitting, secondary progressive and progressive-relapsing multiple sclerosis were all included among the disease courses. Notes on the study in general: In multiple sclerosis, normalized Chao1 diversity was significantly below that of controls. In patients, about 5 TRBV segments were more frequent than in controls, with TRBV5-6, TRBV5-1 and TRBV20-1 among them. By F measure, samples from a shared preparation batch strongly co-clustered.

The TCR beta cDNA libraries carried unique molecular identifiers. Input amounts of roughly 1 to 10 million T cells were used. These gave around 500,000 cDNA molecules, so each molecule approximated one T cell. MiXCR, applied by TCRdb to the PCR reads, yields one record per CDR3 protein. The table includes more than 350,000 distinct CDR3 sequences, approximately 39% detected once. Germline V lookup: CDR1 SGHVS, CDR2 FQNEAQ. V gave up 5 bases and J gave up 4 bases; unmatched junction bases: 16. The CDR3 has 18 amino acids. This clonotype showed up many times. The target antigen is unknown. Material: blood. The rearrangement uses TRBV7-8 and TRBJ2-1, with 8 bases fitting TRBD2. The sequence was collected from a girl aged 2 to 10 with multiple sclerosis. In DNA form, the CDR3 reads TGTGCCAGCAGCCCGGCTCGACGGGGGGGATACGTATACAATGAGCAGTTCTTC. Amino acids: CASSPARRGGYVYNEQFF. The whole variable domain, remainder taken from reference TRBV7-8 and TRBJ2-1, is GAGVSQSPRYKVAKRGQDVALRCDPISGHVSLFWYQQALGQGPEFLTYFQNEAQLDKSGLPSDRFFAERPEGSVSTLKIQRTQQEDSAVYLCASSPARRGGYVYNEQFFGPGTRLTVL.